This T cell receptor (beta chain) was captured in a study of OX40 agonist ivuxolimab in advanced cancers. Overall study: Ivuxolimab, which is an agonistic anti-OX40 (CD134) antibody, was administered to the patients. Patients with hepatocellular carcinoma, melanoma, renal cell or head and neck cancer made up the dose-escalation patients. Whole-study results and caveats: Certain nonresponders likewise exhibited a low normalized T-cell clonal expansion.

Note on this clone: Its antigen is unidentified.

Clones were read by immunoSEQ multiplex PCR, and TCRdb kept only the in-frame ones, dropping some. The sample records about 65,000 clones, around 86% being singletons. No patient had autoimmune disease or received systemic immunosuppression. The sequencing used CD4+ or CD8+ T cells sorted from blood, collected in a trial of the OX40 agonist ivuxolimab. The source is an adult with an advanced solid tumor such as melanoma, head and neck, liver or kidney cancer.

The CDR3 DNA sequence: TGTGCCAGCAGCAAAGGCCAACAGTCCCCATTCTACGAGCAGTACTTC. It translates to CASSKGQQSPFYEQYF. This chain connects TRBV21-1 to TRBJ2-7; TRBD1 is taken as the D call from the table, unchecked against the DNA. TRBV21-1 is tagged as a pseudogene. The CDR3 is 16 residues long.